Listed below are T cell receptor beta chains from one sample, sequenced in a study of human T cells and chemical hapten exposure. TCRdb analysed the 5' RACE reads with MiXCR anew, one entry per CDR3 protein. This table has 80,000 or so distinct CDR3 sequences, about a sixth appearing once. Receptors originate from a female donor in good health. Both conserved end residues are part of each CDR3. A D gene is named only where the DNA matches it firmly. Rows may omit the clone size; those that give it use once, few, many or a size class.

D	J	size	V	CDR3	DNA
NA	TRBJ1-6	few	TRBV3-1	CASKSARMSPLHF	TGTGCCAGTAAGAGTGCGCGGATGTCACCCCTCCACTTT
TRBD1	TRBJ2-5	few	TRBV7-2	CASSFSGTGARETQYF	TGTGCCAGCAGCTTTTCCGGGACAGGGGCCCGAGAGACCCAGTACTTC
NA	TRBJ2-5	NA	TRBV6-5	CASSKGMETQYF	TGTGCCAGCAGTAAGGGGATGGAGACCCAGTACTTC
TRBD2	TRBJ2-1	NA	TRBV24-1	CATSGVAGDNEQFF	TGTGCCACCAGTGGGGTAGCGGGAGACAATGAGCAGTTCTTC
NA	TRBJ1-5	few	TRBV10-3	CAISEGGRQSNQPQHF	TGTGCCATCAGTGAAGGGGGGAGACAGAGCAATCAGCCCCAGCATTTT
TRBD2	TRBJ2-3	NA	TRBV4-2	CASSLTTSGRADTQYF	TGTGCCAGCAGCCTAACGACTAGCGGGAGGGCAGATACGCAGTATTTT
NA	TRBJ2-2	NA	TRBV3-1	CASSQDSGGTGELLF	TGTGCCAGCAGCCAAGATAGTGGGGGCACCGGGGAGCTGCTTTTT
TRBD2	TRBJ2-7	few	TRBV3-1	CASSSGTSGIEQYF	TGTGCCAGCAGCTCCGGGACTAGCGGGATCGAGCAGTACTTC
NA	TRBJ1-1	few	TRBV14	CASSQELRWSRTEAFF	TGTGCCAGCAGCCAAGAATTACGGTGGAGCCGTACTGAAGCTTTCTTT
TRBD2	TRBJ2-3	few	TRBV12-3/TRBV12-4	CASSFGGRASDTQYF	TGTGCCAGCAGTTTTGGCGGGAGGGCATCGGATACGCAGTATTTT
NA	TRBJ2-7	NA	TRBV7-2	CASSPTGYEQYF	TGTGCCAGCAGCCCCACAGGGTACGAGCAGTACTTC
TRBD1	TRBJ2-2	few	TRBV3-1	CASSHPPLGQGNTGELFF	TGTGCCAGCAGCCATCCCCCACTGGGACAGGGGAACACCGGGGAGCTGTTTTTT
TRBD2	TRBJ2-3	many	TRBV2	CASSAGLDTDTQYF	TGTGCCAGCAGTGCCGGACTAGACACAGATACGCAGTATTTT
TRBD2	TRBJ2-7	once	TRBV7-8	CASSLAGTSGGRYEQYF	TGTGCCAGCAGCTTAGCCGGGACTAGCGGGGGACGATACGAGCAGTACTTC
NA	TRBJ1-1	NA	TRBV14	CASRDLGADANEAFF	TGTGCCAGCAGGGACTTAGGGGCAGATGCAAATGAAGCTTTCTTT
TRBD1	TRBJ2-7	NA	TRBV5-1	CASSRTGDPYEQYF	TGCGCCAGCAGCAGGACAGGGGACCCCTACGAGCAGTACTTC
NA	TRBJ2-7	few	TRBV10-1	CASSVGGTYEQYF	TGCGCCAGCAGCGTCGGCGGAACCTACGAGCAGTACTTC
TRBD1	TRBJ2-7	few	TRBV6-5	CASSGTGGTAVF	TGTGCCAGCAGTGGCACAGGGGGTACGGCAGTATTC
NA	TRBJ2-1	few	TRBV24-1	CATSDFPRASYNEQFF	TGTGCCACCAGTGATTTCCCCAGGGCCTCCTACAATGAGCAGTTCTTC
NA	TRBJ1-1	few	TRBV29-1	CSVEDQEVSSGAFF	TGCAGCGTTGAAGATCAAGAAGTGTCGTCCGGGGCTTTCTTT
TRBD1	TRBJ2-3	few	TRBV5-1	CASNPGQGGTDTQYF	TGCGCCAGCAACCCTGGACAGGGAGGCACAGATACGCAGTATTTT
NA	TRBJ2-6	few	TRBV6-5	CASRRSFSSGANVLTF	TGTGCCAGCAGGCGCAGCTTCTCCTCTGGGGCCAACGTCCTGACTTTC
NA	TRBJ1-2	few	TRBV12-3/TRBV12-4	CASSPGHSNYGYTF	TGTGCCAGCAGCCCGGGGCACAGTAACTATGGCTACACCTTC
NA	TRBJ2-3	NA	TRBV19	CASSTDFFTDTQYF	TGTGCCAGTAGTACGGACTTTTTCACAGATACGCAGTATTTT
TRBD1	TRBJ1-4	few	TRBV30	CAWSAPGQGAEKLFF	TGTGCCTGGAGTGCCCCGGGACAGGGCGCTGAAAAACTGTTTTTT
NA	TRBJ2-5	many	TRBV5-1	CASSLYQETQYF	TGCGCCAGCAGCTTGTACCAAGAGACCCAGTACTTC
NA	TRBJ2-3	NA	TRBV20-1	CSALLHTQYF	TGCAGTGCCCTCCTACATACGCAGTATTTT
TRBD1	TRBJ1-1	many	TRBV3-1	CASSLGQGNTEAFF	TGTGCCAGCAGCCTAGGACAGGGCAACACTGAAGCTTTCTTT
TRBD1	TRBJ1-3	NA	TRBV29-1	CSVGDKGQGASGNTIYF	TGCAGCGTTGGGGATAAGGGACAGGGGGCTTCTGGAAACACCATATATTTT
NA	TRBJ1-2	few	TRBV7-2	CASSLGGGGAQYGYTF	TGTGCCAGCAGCTTAGGAGGGGGGGGCGCTCAGTATGGCTACACCTTC
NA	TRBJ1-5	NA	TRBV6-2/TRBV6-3	CASSSPGPQPQHF	TGTGCCAGCAGTTCCCCGGGCCCACAGCCCCAGCATTTT
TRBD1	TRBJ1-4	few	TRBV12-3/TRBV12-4	CASSRDRATLTNEKLFF	TGTGCCAGCAGCCGGGACAGGGCCACCCTCACTAATGAAAAACTGTTTTTT
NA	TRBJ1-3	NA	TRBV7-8	CASRDLFEDTIYF	TGTGCCAGCCGTGACCTATTTGAGGACACCATATATTTT
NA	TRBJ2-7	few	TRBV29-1	CSVEDSKVPGEQYF	TGCAGCGTTGAGGACAGTAAGGTACCCGGGGAGCAGTACTTC
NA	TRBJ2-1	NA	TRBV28	CASYGLSYNEQFF	TGTGCCAGCTACGGACTTTCCTACAATGAGCAGTTCTTC
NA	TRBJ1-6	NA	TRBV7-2	CASSLRNRENSPLHF	TGTGCCAGCAGCTTAAGGAACAGGGAGAATTCACCCCTCCACTTT
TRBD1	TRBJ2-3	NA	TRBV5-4	CASSLWTGGTDTQYF	TGTGCCAGCAGCCTTTGGACAGGGGGCACAGATACGCAGTATTTT
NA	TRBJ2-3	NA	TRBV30	CAWSVDSYTQYF	TGTGCCTGGAGCGTCGACAGTTATACGCAGTATTTT
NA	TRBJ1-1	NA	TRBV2	CASRAQINTEAFF	TGTGCCAGCAGAGCACAGATAAACACTGAAGCTTTCTTT
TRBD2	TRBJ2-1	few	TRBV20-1	CSASSVWLAGSSYNEQFF	TGCAGTGCTAGTTCGGTTTGGCTAGCGGGCAGCTCCTACAATGAGCAGTTCTTC
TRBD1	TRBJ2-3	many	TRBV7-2	CASSLDRGIGYTDTQYF	TGTGCCAGCAGCTTAGACAGGGGGATCGGTTACACAGATACGCAGTATTTT
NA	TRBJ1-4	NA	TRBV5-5	CASSLWQGDNEKLFF	TGTGCCAGCAGCTTGTGGCAGGGTGATAATGAAAAACTGTTTTTT
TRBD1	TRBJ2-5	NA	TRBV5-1	CASRGFDRVQETQYF	TGCGCCAGCAGGGGGTTCGACAGGGTCCAAGAGACCCAGTACTTC